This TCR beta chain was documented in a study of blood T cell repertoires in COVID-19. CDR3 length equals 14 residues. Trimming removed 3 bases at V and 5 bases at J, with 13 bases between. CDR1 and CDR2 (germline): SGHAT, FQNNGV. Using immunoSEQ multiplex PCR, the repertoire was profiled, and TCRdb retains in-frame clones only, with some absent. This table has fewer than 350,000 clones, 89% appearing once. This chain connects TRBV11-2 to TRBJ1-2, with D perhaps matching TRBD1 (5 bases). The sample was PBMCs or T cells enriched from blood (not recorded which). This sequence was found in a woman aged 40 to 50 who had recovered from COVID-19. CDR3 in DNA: TGTGCCAGCAGCTTCGACAGAATGGTTTATGGCTACACCTTC. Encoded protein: CASSFDRMVYGYTF.